This is a list of T cell receptor beta chains from one sample in a study of early T cells in non-severe SARS-CoV-2 infection. One entry per CDR3 protein, called by TCRdb with MiXCR from the 5' RACE reads. The table has tens of thousands of distinct CDR3 sequences, around 10% seen once. The specimen comprised whole blood, sampled at baseline. The receptors originated from an adult who was a healthcare worker with PCR-confirmed SARS-CoV-2 infection or an uninfected control (not recorded which). The CDR3 runs from the conserved cysteine through the conserved F or W. D genes are given only for firm matches. Size tells how often a clone was seen (once, few, many) or the class of an expanded clone, and some rows leave it out.

TRBJ2-1	TRBV19	15	few	TRBD1	TGTGCCGCTGCTCATGTGGGACAGGGAGGCAATGAGCAGTTCTTC	CAAAHVGQGGNEQFF
TRBJ2-2	TRBV6-5	17	many	.	TGTGCCAGCAGTTACTCTGACAGTCCCGGGAACACCGGGGAGCTGTTTTTT	CASSYSDSPGNTGELFF
TRBJ2-4	TRBV6-1	15	many	TRBD1	TGTGCCAGCATTGGACAGGGGGAAGGCAAAAACATTCAGTACTTC	CASIGQGEGKNIQYF
TRBJ2-5	TRBV7-2	15	.	TRBD2	TGTGCCAGCAGCTTAACTAGCGGGGAACAAGAGACCCAGTACTTC	CASSLTSGEQETQYF
TRBJ2-7	TRBV9	15	.	TRBD1	TGTGCCAGCAGCGCAGCCGGGACAGGGATAGGCGAGCAGTACTTC	CASSAAGTGIGEQYF
TRBJ2-7	TRBV28	15	.	TRBD1	TGTGCCAGCAGTTTACCCGACAGGGTGATGGACGAGCAGTACTTC	CASSLPDRVMDEQYF
TRBJ1-1	TRBV18	13	many	TRBD1	TGTGCCAGCTCACCAGGCAGGGGGACTGAAGCTTTCTTT	CASSPGRGTEAFF
TRBJ1-2	TRBV29-1	11	.	.	TGCAGCGTCCACCGGGCCGATGGCTACACCTTC	CSVHRADGYTF
TRBJ2-2	TRBV7-8	17	.	.	TGTGCCACCCGGGTCACCAGACGGGGGCAGGGCACCGGGGAGCTGTTTTTT	CATRVTRRGQGTGELFF
TRBJ1-6	TRBV6-6	17	.	.	TGTGCCAGCAGTTACTCGTCAAACCGCCGCGGGAATTCACCCCTCCACTTT	CASSYSSNRRGNSPLHF
TRBJ2-1	TRBV7-3	15	.	.	TGTGCCAGCAGCTTAAGGGGGTTATCTAATAATGAGCAGTTCTTC	CASSLRGLSNNEQFF
TRBJ2-5	TRBV2	13	few	TRBD2	TGTGCCAGCAGTGGGCTAGCGGGAGGGACCCAGTACTTC	CASSGLAGGTQYF
TRBJ2-5	TRBV3-1	15	.	.	TGTGCCAGCAGCCAAGATGTTTGGCCCCAAGAGACCCAGTACTTC	CASSQDVWPQETQYF
TRBJ2-7	TRBV5-4	14	many	.	TGTGCCAGCAGCTTGGGGCCGAGGGGCTACGAGCAGTACTTC	CASSLGPRGYEQYF
TRBJ2-1	TRBV18	14	.	.	TGTGCCAGCTCAAACGTGAGTGGGGGATATGAGCAGTTCTTC	CASSNVSGGYEQFF